The entry below gives a single TCR beta chain sequence along with its context. The data are from a study of CD8 T cell repertoires and HIV-1 epitope variants. Overall study context: Each of Twenty-five Gag and Nef epitope peptides stimulated a separate culture. Controls were a CMV, EBV and flu peptide pool, Ebola AY9 negative control, and no-peptide well. Autologous T cell-negative cells served as antigen-presenting cells in equal numbers.

The V gene's germline CDR1 is MGHRA and CDR2 YSYEKL. V was clipped by 0 bases and J by 6 bases; unmatched bases: 5. The CDR3 spans 16 residues. The assay was immunoSEQ multiplex PCR, and TCRdb's table has in-frame clones only and misses some. Here the sample spans about 95,000 clones, roughly 81% being singletons. The rearrangement joins TRBV4-1 to TRBJ2-1, with 10 bases lining up with TRBD2. The clonotype comes from a male donor with HIV. Sequencing was done on a sample of uncultured baseline CD8+ T cells from peripheral blood mononuclear cells (PBMCs). CDR3 sequence reads: CASSQEGAGGFNEQFF. CDR3 nucleotides: TGCGCCAGCAGCCAAGAAGGAGCGGGAGGGTTCAATGAGCAGTTCTTC.